This T cell receptor beta chain was documented in a study of blood T cell repertoires in COVID-19. Per the germline V gene, CDR1 is SEHNR and CDR2 is FQNEAQ (reference sequence). V was pared by 0 bases and J by 2 bases, with 6 bases of the junction left unmatched. This CDR3 spans 16 amino acids. Sequencing used immunoSEQ multiplex PCR; TCRdb keeps in-frame clones, though not all of them. The sample holds more than 150,000 clones, around 87% seen once. Sequenced sample: peripheral blood. This TCR was sampled from a man between 60 and 70 years old with COVID-19, enrolled during active disease. This sequence joins TRBV7-9 and TRBJ2-7; 8 nucleotides line up with TRBD2. Here the CDR3 DNA reads TGTGCCAGCAGCTTAGCTTCGGGACTAGTTCCCTACGAGCAGTACTTC. Translated, it gives CASSLASGLVPYEQYF.